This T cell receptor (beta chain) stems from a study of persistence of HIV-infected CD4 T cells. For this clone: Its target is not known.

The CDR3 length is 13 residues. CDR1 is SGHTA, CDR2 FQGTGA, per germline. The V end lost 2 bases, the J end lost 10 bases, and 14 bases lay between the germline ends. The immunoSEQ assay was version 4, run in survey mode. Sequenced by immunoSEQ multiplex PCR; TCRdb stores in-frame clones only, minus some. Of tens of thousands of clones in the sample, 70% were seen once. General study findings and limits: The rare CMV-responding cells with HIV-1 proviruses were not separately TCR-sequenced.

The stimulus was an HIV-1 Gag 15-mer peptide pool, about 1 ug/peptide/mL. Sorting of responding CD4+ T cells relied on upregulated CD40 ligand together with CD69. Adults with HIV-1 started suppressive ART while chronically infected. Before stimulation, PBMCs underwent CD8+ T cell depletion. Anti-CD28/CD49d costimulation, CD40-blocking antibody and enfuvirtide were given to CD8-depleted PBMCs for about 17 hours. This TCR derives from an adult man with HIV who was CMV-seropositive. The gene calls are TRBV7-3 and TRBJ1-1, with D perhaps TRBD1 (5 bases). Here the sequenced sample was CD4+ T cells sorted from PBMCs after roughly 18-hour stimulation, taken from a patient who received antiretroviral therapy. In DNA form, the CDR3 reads TGTGCCAGCAGCTTAGCCTGGGACTCCAGAGCTTTCTTT. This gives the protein CASSLAWDSRAFF.